This T cell receptor (beta chain) was documented in a study of T cell repertoires in aging, cancer and after chemotherapy. As for the study in general: Roughly 8.8 million TCR reads made up the full dataset.

General observations from the study: Untreated cancer patients had significantly lower blood TCR diversity than age-matched healthy donors. In healthy donors, age-related TCR diversity loss mainly reflected lost richness. In each cancer cohort, median generation probability increased across chemotherapy, suggesting thymic output rebounded.

With respect to this clonotype: The antigen remains unidentified.

Deletions cut 4 bases from V and 5 bases from J, with 10 bases between. The CDR3 is made up of 13 amino acids. Germline V gives CDR1 SGHRS, CDR2 YFSETQ. Rearranged V-D-J TRB sequences were amplified with a mixed TRB-A/B primer pool. TCRdb called the multiplex PCR reads again in MiXCR, with one record for every CDR3 protein. The sample holds some 9,000 distinct CDR3 sequences, roughly 41% seen once. The template was genomic DNA from peripheral blood, not RNA. This sequence joins TRBV5-1 and TRBJ2-1, with D uncertain. This TCR was sampled from a human donor with a solid tumor. The source material was blood. The CDR3 sequence: CASSLRPDNEQFF. The CDR3 DNA sequence: TGCGCCAGCAGCCTTCGTCCGGACAATGAGCAGTTCTTC.